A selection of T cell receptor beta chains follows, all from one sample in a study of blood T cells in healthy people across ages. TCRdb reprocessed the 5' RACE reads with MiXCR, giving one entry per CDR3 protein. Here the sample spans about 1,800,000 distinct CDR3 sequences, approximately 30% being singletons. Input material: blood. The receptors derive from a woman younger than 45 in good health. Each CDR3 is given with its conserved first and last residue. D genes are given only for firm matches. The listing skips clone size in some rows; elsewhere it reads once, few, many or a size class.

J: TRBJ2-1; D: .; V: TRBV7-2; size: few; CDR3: CASSLLSLVNNEQFF; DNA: TGTGCCAGCAGCTTATTGAGTCTAGTGAACAATGAGCAGTTCTTC
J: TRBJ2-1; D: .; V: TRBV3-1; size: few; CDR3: CATSLNGNYNEQFF; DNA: TGTGCCACCAGCCTTAACGGGAACTACAATGAGCAGTTCTTC
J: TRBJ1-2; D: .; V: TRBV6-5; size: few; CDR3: CASGELGKVIYGYTF; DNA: TGTGCCAGCGGCGAGCTGGGGAAGGTGATCTATGGCTACACCTTC
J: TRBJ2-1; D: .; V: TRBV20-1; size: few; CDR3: CSARDRGGSPLYNEQFF; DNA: TGCAGTGCTAGAGATCGTGGGGGGTCCCCTTTGTACAATGAGCAGTTCTTC
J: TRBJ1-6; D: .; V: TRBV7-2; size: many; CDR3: CASSLWQNYNSPLHF; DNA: TGTGCCAGCAGCTTATGGCAGAACTATAATTCACCCCTCCACTTT
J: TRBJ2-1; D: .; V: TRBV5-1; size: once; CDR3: CASSLSLLATSSYNEQFF; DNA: TGCGCTAGCAGCCTCTCCCTTCTAGCGACGAGCTCCTACAATGAGCAGTTCTTC
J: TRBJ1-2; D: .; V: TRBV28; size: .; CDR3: CASSEPGRSGGGYTF; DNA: TGTGCCAGCAGTGAACCGGGACGGTCGGGTGGGGGCTACACCTTC
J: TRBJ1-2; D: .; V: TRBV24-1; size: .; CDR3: CATSDVGEVVAGYTF; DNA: TGTGCCACCAGTGATGTAGGGGAGGTCGTCGCTGGCTACACCTTC
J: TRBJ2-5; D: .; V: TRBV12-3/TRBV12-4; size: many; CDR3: CASSLFEETQYF; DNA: TGTGCCAGCAGTCTTTTCGAAGAGACCCAGTACTTC
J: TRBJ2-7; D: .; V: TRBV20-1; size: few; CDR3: CSARRDGGSYEQYF; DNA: TGCAGTGCGAGGAGGGACGGTGGGTCCTACGAGCAGTACTTC
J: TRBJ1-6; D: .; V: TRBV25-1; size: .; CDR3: CASSPGPPGRLHF; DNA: TGTGCCAGCAGTCCGGGACCGCCGGGACGCCTCCACTTT
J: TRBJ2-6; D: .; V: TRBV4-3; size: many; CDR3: CASSQQIRDSGANVLTF; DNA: TGCGCCAGCAGCCAACAGATACGGGACTCTGGGGCCAACGTCCTGACTTTC
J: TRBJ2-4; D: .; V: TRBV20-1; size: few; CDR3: CSPLGPNLAKNIQYF; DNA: TGCAGTCCCCTCGGGCCGAACCTAGCCAAAAACATTCAGTACTTC
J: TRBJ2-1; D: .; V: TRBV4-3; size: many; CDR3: CASSQGGNGEQFF; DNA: TGCGCCAGCAGCCAAGGGGGGAACGGTGAGCAGTTCTTC
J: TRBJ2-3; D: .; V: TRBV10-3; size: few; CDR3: CAIKGSTRTDTQYF; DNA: TGTGCCATCAAGGGCAGTACCCGCACAGATACGCAGTATTTT
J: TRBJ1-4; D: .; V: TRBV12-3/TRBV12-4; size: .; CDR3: CASTTTGTTNEKLFF; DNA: TGTGCCAGCACTACCACAGGGACAACTAATGAAAAACTGTTTTTT
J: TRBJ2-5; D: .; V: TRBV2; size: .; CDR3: CASSERFQETQYF; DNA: TGTGCCAGCAGTGAAAGGTTCCAAGAGACCCAGTACTTC
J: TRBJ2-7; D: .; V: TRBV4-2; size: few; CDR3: CASSSTLGLYYEQYF; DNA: TGTGCCAGCAGCTCGACTTTGGGTCTCTACTACGAGCAGTACTTC
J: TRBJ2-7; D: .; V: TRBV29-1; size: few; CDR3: CSVEKNSYEQYF; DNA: TGCAGCGTTGAAAAGAACTCCTACGAGCAGTACTTC
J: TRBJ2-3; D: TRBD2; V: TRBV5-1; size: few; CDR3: CASTRGDGSTDTQYF; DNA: TGCGCCAGCACCCGGGGGGACGGCAGCACAGATACGCAGTATTTT
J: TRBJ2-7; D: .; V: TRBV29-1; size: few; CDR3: CSVAKPNMGAYERYF; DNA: TGCAGCGTTGCGAAGCCGAATATGGGCGCCTACGAGCGGTACTTC
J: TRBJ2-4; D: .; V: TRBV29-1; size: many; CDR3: CSVEGGSDIQYF; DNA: TGCAGCGTTGAAGGGGGGTCGGACATTCAGTACTTC
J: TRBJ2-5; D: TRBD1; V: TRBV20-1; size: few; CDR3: CSARTGTGAETQYF; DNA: TGCAGTGCTAGAACCGGGACAGGGGCCGAGACCCAGTACTTC
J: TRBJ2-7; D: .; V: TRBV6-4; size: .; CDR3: CASSGRGPGVYEQYF; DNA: TGTGCCAGCAGCGGGCGTGGGCCAGGGGTCTACGAGCAGTACTTC
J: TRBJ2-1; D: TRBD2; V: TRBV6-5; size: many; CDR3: CASSYRASGITSYNEQFF; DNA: TGTGCCAGCAGTTACAGAGCTAGCGGGATCACCTCCTACAATGAGCAGTTCTTC
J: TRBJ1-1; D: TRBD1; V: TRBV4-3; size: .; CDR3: CASSRIQGAEEAFF; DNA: TGCGCCAGCAGTAGGATACAGGGGGCCGAAGAAGCTTTCTTT
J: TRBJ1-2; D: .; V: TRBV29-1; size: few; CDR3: CSVTKAEAGYTF; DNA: TGCAGCGTGACAAAGGCGGAGGCTGGCTACACCTTC
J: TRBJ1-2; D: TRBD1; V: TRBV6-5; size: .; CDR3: CASSFPGQRFYTF; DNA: TGTGCCAGCAGTTTCCCGGGACAGCGTTTCTACACCTTC
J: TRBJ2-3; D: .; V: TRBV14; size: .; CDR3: CASSQVGKSDTQYF; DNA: TGTGCCAGCAGCCAAGTCGGGAAGTCAGATACGCAGTATTTT
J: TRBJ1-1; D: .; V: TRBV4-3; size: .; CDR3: CASSQDRAVEAFF; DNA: TGCGCCAGCAGCCAAGATCGGGCGGTTGAAGCTTTCTTT
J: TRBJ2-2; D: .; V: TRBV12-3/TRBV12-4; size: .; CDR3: CASSLLGPGELFF; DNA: TGTGCCAGCAGTTTGCTAGGGCCCGGGGAGCTGTTTTTT
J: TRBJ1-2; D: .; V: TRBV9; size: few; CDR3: CASSVGREANYGYTF; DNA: TGTGCCAGCAGCGTAGGGAGGGAAGCGAACTATGGCTACACCTTC
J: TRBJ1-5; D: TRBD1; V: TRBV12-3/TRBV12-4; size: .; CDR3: CASRGQVNQPQHF; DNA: TGTGCCAGCAGGGGACAGGTTAATCAGCCCCAGCATTTT
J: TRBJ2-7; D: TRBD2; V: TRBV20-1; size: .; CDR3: CSAPPSGSGYNEQYF; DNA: TGCAGTGCTCCTCCTAGCGGATCTGGGTACAATGAGCAGTACTTC
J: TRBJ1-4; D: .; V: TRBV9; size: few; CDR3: CASSPSGGSVANEKLFF; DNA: TGTGCCAGCAGCCCAAGCGGGGGAAGTGTGGCTAATGAAAAACTGTTTTTT
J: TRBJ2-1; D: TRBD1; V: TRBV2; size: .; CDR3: CASNQGAIGEQFF; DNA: TGTGCCAGCAATCAGGGGGCGATTGGTGAGCAGTTCTTC
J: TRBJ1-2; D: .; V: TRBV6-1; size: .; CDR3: CASIAWGTGYTF; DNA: TGTGCCAGCATTGCATGGGGGACTGGCTACACCTTC
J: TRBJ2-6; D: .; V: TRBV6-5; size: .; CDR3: CASSYWAYMTSGANVLTF; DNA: TGTGCCAGCAGTTACTGGGCGTACATGACCTCTGGGGCCAACGTCCTGACTTTC
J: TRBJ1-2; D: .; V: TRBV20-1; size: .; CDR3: CSARVGGAGYGYTF; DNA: TGCAGTGCTAGAGTAGGAGGGGCGGGATATGGCTACACCTTC
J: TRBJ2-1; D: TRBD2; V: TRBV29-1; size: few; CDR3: CSVEIPGGGYYNEQFF; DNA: TGCAGCGTTGAAATCCCTGGGGGAGGGTACTACAATGAGCAGTTCTTC
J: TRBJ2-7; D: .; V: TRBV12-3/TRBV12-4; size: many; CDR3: CASSPDFARLYF; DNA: TGTGCCAGCAGCCCGGACTTCGCTCGTCTGTACTTC
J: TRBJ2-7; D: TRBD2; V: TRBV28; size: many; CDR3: CRAGGSYEQYF; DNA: TGTCGCGCGGGGGGGTCCTACGAGCAGTACTTC
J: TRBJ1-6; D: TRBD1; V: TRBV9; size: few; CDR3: CASTRTGGEGGSLHF; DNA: TGTGCCAGCACCCGGACAGGGGGCGAGGGAGGGTCCCTCCACTTT
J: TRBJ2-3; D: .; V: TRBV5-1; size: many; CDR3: CASSLPGTDTQYF; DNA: TGTGCCAGCAGTTTACCGGGCACAGATACGCAGTATTTT
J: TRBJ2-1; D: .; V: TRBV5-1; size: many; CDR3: CASSLGGTAGMNEQFF; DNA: TGCGCCAGCAGCTTGGGAGGTACGGCAGGTATGAATGAGCAGTTCTTC
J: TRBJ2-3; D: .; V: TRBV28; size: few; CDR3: CASSFLGRGTDTQYF; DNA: TGTGCCAGCAGTTTTTTGGGTCGGGGCACAGATACGCAGTATTTT